The clone carrying this TCR beta chain is identified as medium-sized from frequency. The patients sequenced had a carbamazepine-induced Stevens-Johnson syndrome or toxic epidermal necrolysis reaction. Blood repertoires came from roughly 5 Han Chinese and about six European CBZ-SJS/TEN patients. The sample comes from a study of T cells in severe cutaneous drug reactions. The iRepertoire multiplex PCR system with TCR subtype-specific primers built both bulk and single-cell libraries. From its re-call of the multiplex PCR reads, TCRdb lists each CDR3 protein once, without DNA. This listing includes over 1,500 distinct CDR3 sequences. Sequencing input: PBMCs. This receptor was taken from a human donor with Stevens-Johnson syndrome, a severe cutaneous drug reaction.

CDR3 in amino acids: CASSLIKWRTQYF. The chain carries TRBV28 and TRBJ2-5. Germline-derived CDR1 and CDR2 are MDHEN and SYDVKM. The CDR3 runs to 13 residues.